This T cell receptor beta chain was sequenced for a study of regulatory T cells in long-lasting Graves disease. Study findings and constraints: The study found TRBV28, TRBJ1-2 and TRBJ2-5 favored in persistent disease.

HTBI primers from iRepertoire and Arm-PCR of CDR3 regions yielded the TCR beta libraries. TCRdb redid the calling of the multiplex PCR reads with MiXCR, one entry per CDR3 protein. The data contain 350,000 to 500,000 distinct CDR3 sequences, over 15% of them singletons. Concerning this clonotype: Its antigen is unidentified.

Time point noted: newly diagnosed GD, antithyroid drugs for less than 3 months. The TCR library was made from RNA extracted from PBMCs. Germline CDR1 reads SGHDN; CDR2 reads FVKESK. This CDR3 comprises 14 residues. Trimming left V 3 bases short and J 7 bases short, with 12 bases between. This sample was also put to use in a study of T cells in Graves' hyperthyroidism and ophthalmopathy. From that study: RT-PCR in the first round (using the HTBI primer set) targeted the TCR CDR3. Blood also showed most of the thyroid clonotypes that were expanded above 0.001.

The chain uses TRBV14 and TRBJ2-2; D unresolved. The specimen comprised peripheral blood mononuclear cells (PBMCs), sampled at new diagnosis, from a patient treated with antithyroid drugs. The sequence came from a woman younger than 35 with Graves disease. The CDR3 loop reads CASSQELLDGELFF. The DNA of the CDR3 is TGTGCCAGCAGCCAGGAGTTGCTCGACGGGGAGCTGTTTTTT.